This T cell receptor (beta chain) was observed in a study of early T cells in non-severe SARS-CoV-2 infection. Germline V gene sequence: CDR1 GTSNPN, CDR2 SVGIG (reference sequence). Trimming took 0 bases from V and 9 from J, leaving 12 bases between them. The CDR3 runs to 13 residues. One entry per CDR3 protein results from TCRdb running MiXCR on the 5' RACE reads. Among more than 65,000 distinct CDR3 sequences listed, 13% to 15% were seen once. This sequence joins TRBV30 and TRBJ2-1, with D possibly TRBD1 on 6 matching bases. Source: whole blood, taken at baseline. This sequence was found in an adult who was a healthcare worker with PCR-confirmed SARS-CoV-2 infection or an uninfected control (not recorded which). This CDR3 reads CAWSVSTGTEQFF. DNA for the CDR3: TGTGCCTGGAGTGTATCGACAGGCACTGAGCAGTTCTTC.